Below, 21 T cell receptor beta chains from the same sample are listed, as sequenced in a study of CD8+ T cells in alopecia areata. Isolated RNA was reverse transcribed into cDNA used as the sequencing template. Data came from immunoSEQ multiplex PCR; TCRdb stores just in-frame clones and leaves some out. The table lists roughly 190,000 clones, less than 65% of them singletons, with 0.95% to 1.1% in the top ten. Treatment reported: oral pan-JAK inhibitor, 5-10 mg twice daily. The material was CD4+ T cells sorted from blood, obtained at week 24, from a patient treated with tofacitinib. The receptors here all came from a human donor with alopecia areata.

This clone was picked up a small number of times. The rearrangement uses TRBV6-5 and TRBJ2-3; unclear D gene. This CDR3 comprises 13 residues. Germline V lookup: CDR1 MNHEY, CDR2 SVGAGI. V gave up 0 bases and J gave up 5 bases, with 6 bases separating them. For the CDR3, the DNA is TGTGCCAGCAGTTACTCCCCAGGAGATACGCAGTATTTT. Protein: CASSYSPGDTQYF.

This clone showed up just a few times. The V and J genes are TRBV4-3 and TRBJ2-3, with D perhaps TRBD2 (5 bases). The CDR3 is made up of 16 amino acids. V lost 1 base, J lost 2 bases, and 13 bases lay in between. Germline V gene sequence: CDR1 LGHNA, CDR2 YSLEER. The CDR3 here is CASSQGGHGDTDTQYF. In DNA, the CDR3 is TGCGCCAGCAGCCAAGGGGGTCACGGGGACACAGATACGCAGTATTTT.

This clone appeared once. This rearrangement joins TRBV5-6 to TRBJ1-6, with D unresolved. V lost 0 bases, J lost 8 bases, and 6 bases lay in between. Germline V CDR1 and CDR2: SGHDT, YYEEEE. The CDR3 is 13 residues long. In DNA, the CDR3 is TGTGCCAGCAGCTTGGACAGCCATTCACCCCTCCACTTT. Amino acid sequence: CASSLDSHSPLHF.

Only one count was recorded for this clone. Within the sample, other DNA sequences also encode this same CDR3. The CDR3 DNA is TGCGCCAGCAGCCAAGATCTGGGGAATTCACCCCTCCACTTT. Translated: CASSQDLGNSPLHF. The chain uses TRBV4-3 and TRBJ1-6; no reliable D call. Between the trimmed V and J ends, which lost 0 bases and 7 bases, there was a span of 7 bases. Germline loops: CDR1 LGHNA, CDR2 YSLEER. This CDR3 contains 14 residues.

This sequence joins TRBV2 and TRBJ2-7; maybe TRBD1 (5 bases). The V gene's germline CDR1 is SNHLY and CDR2 FYNNEI. The V end lost 10 bases, the J end lost 7 bases, and 14 bases lay between the germline ends. The CDR3 contains 11 residues. The CDR3 sequence is CATADNMEQYF. The CDR3 nucleotides are TGTGCCACCGCGGACAACATGGAGCAGTACTTC.

This chain joins TRBV29-1 and TRBJ1-1; weak D call: TRBD1 (6 bases). Germline values: CDR1 SQVTM, CDR2 ANQGSEA. This CDR3 spans 13 amino acids. Trimming pared 3 bases from V and 5 bases from J, leaving 13 bases between. The CDR3 DNA reads as TGCAGCGTTGATTGGGGGGCTGGGACTGAAGCTTTCTTT. This sequence encodes CSVDWGAGTEAFF.

This chain uses TRBV7-2 with TRBJ2-7, with D perhaps being TRBD1 or TRBD2 (5 bases each). V lost 2 bases, J lost 7 bases, and 21 bases lay in between. Germline lookup yields CDR1 SGHTA and CDR2 FQGNSA. The CDR3 has 16 amino acids. CDR3 protein: CASSLWGPQSGLEQYF. In DNA, the CDR3 is TGTGCCAGCAGCTTATGGGGACCACAATCGGGCCTGGAGCAGTACTTC. Looking up the rest from reference TRBV7-2 and TRBJ2-7 gives the full variable domain: GAGVSQSPSNKVTEKGKDVELRCDPISGHTALYWYRQSLGQGLEFLIYFQGNSAPDKSGLPSDRFSAERTGGSVSTLTIQRTQQEDSAVYLCASSLWGPQSGLEQYFGPGTRLTVT.

This clone was detected a few times. The chain employs TRBV29-1 and TRBJ1-2, with D unresolved. The CDR3 contains 13 residues. Trimming removed 0 bases at V and 4 bases at J, with 9 bases between. From germline, CDR1 is SQVTM and CDR2 ANQGSEA. CDR3 sequence reads: CSVEEAGSYGYTF. The CDR3 DNA reads TGCAGCGTTGAAGAGGCAGGTTCCTATGGCTACACCTTC.

This chain links TRBV7-9 with TRBJ2-7, with unresolved D. The CDR3 sequence is 13 residues long. Trimming took 2 bases from V and 7 from J, leaving 12 bases between them. Per germline, CDR1 SEHNR and CDR2 FQNEAQ (reference sequence). The CDR3 region is CASSLPVGGEQYF. For the CDR3, the DNA is TGTGCCAGCAGCTTACCGGTCGGTGGGGAGCAGTACTTC.

The gene calls are TRBV5-1 and TRBJ2-5, with a tentative D call TRBD2 (5 bases). CDR3 length equals 13 residues. In germline, CDR1 is SGHRS, CDR2 YFSETQ. V was clipped by 7 bases and J by 5 bases, with 15 bases between them. The CDR3 protein is CASHGELGETQYF. Here the CDR3 DNA reads TGCGCCAGCCATGGGGAGCTCGGGGAGACCCAGTACTTC. Using reference TRBV5-1 and TRBJ2-5 for the parts outside the CDR3, the full variable domain is KAGVTQTPRYLIKTRGQQVTLSCSPISGHRSVSWYQQTPGQGLQFLFEYFSETQRNKGNFPGRFSGRQFSNSRSEMNVSTLELGDSALYLCASHGELGETQYFGPGTRLLVL.

For this clone: A junction boundary mismatches the germline segment, possibly from a read error. V gene TRBV4-3 combines with J gene TRBJ1-2; D remains ambiguous. This CDR3 spans 14 amino acids. Germline assignment: CDR1 LGHNA and CDR2 YSLEER. Here the CDR3 reads CASSKDSSNYGYTF. In DNA, the CDR3 is TGCGCCAGCAGCAAAGACTCTTCAAACTATGGCTACACCTTC.

Concerning this clone itself: The identical CDR3 is also encoded by other nucleotide sequences in the sample. The V gene is TRBV29-1, the J gene TRBJ2-3; maybe TRBD1 (5 bases). V was clipped by 0 bases and J by 5 bases, with 9 bases between them. The CDR3 has 13 amino acids. Germline V gene lookup returns CDR1 SQVTM and CDR2 ANQGSEA. The CDR3 loop is CSVEEGRGDTQYF. The CDR3 coding sequence is TGCAGCGTTGAAGAAGGAAGGGGAGATACGCAGTATTTT.

The chain links TRBV5-1 to TRBJ2-7; D remains ambiguous. CDR1 and CDR2 from the germline V gene are SGHRS and YFSETQ. Trimming left V 0 bases short and J 0 bases short, with 7 bases between. The CDR3 spans 14 residues. CDR3 loop: CASSLAGSSYEQYF. CDR3 in DNA: TGCGCCAGCAGCTTGGCAGGCAGCTCCTACGAGCAGTACTTC. The entire variable domain, with the rest obtained from reference TRBV5-1 and TRBJ2-7, is as follows: KAGVTQTPRYLIKTRGQQVTLSCSPISGHRSVSWYQQTPGQGLQFLFEYFSETQRNKGNFPGRFSGRQFSNSRSEMNVSTLELGDSALYLCASSLAGSSYEQYFGPGTRLTVT.

The chain joins TRBV30 to TRBJ2-1, with D hard to call. Germline-derived CDR1 and CDR2 are GTSNPN and SVGIG (reference sequence). V gave up 3 bases and J gave up 10 bases, with 10 bases separating them. The CDR3 has 11 residues. The DNA of the CDR3 is TGTGCCTGGAGCCTAGGGCCAGAGCAGTTCTTC. As protein: CAWSLGPEQFF. Based on the CDR3 plus reference TRBV30 and TRBJ2-1, the full variable domain is SQTIHQWPATLVQPVGSPLSLECTVEGTSNPNLYWYRQAAGRGLQLLFYSVGIGQISSEVPQNLSASRPQDRQFILSSKKLLLSDSGFYLCAWSLGPEQFFGPGTRLTVL.

Here the CDR3 DNA reads TGTGCCAGCAGCCGAATGTCTGCAGGCAAAGAGACCCAGTACTTC. Its translation is CASSRMSAGKETQYF. The chain joins TRBV5-6 to TRBJ2-5; no clear D. The V gene lost 4 bases and the J gene lost 3 bases, with 16 bases spanning the gap. The CDR3 contains 15 residues. Germline CDR1 SGHDT, CDR2 YYEEEE. The complete variable domain, with remaining parts taken from reference TRBV5-6 and TRBJ2-5, reads DAGVTQSPTHLIKTRGQQVTLRCSPKSGHDTVSWYQQALGQGPQFIFQYYEEEERQRGNFPDRFSGHQFPNYSSELNVNALLLGDSALYLCASSRMSAGKETQYFGPGTRLLVL.

The V and J genes are TRBV27 and TRBJ1-6; no clear D. This CDR3 is 12 amino acids long. The V gene's germline CDR1 is MNHEY and CDR2 SMNVEV (reference sequence). Trimming took 6 bases from V and 5 from J, leaving 5 bases between them. The CDR3 bases are TGTGCCAGCAGGGGAAATAATTCACCCCTCCACTTT. This translates into CASRGNNSPLHF.

The CDR3 here is CASGGQGVNTEAFF. The CDR3 DNA is TGTGCCAGCGGAGGACAGGGTGTGAACACTGAAGCTTTCTTT. The V gene is TRBV6-1, the J gene TRBJ1-1, with TRBD1 identical over 8 bases. Germline V gives CDR1 MNHNS, CDR2 SASEGT. The CDR3 covers 14 residues. After removal of 8 bases from V and 0 bases from J, the junction contained 5 bases not matched to a gene.

The chain uses TRBV29-1 and TRBJ2-1; tentatively, D is TRBD2 (5 bases). The CDR3 spans 14 residues. Trimming shortened V by 6 bases and J by 2 bases, and 14 bases separated the two germline ends. CDR1 is SQVTM and CDR2 is ANQGSEA in the germline V gene. The CDR3 region is CSVRVVYPYNEQFF. CDR3 DNA: TGCAGCGTGAGGGTAGTTTATCCCTACAATGAGCAGTTCTTC.

V and J are TRBV29-1 and TRBJ1-2; D uncertain. The V and J ends lost 4 bases and 1 base respectively, with 7 bases between them. CDR3 length equals 12 residues. Germline assignment: CDR1 SQVTM and CDR2 ANQGSEA. The CDR3 sequence: CSVALINYGYTF. CDR3 nucleotides: TGCAGCGTTGCATTGATTAACTATGGCTACACCTTC.

This rearrangement joins TRBV9 to TRBJ1-2; D is perhaps TRBD1 (5 bases). Germline-derived CDR1 and CDR2 are SGDLS and YYNGEE. V lost 4 bases and J 3 bases, leaving 13 bases between the germline ends. This CDR3 spans 14 amino acids. CDR3 protein: CASSRDLNDYGYTF. In nucleotides, the CDR3 is TGTGCCAGCAGCCGGGACCTCAATGACTATGGCTACACCTTC.

The chain carries TRBV6-5 and TRBJ2-5, with 11 bases lining up with TRBD2. Unmatched junction bases numbered 3, after V lost 4 bases and J lost 2 bases. This CDR3 spans 15 amino acids. In germline, CDR1 is MNHEY, CDR2 SVGAGI. This CDR3 reads CASSSRLAGQETQYF. The CDR3, as DNA: TGTGCCAGCAGTTCCAGACTAGCGGGGCAAGAGACCCAGTACTTC.